This record looks at one T cell receptor beta chain sequence and its context. Its target is not known. The PCR had 60 Vbeta and 13 Jbeta primers. The assay was immunoSEQ multiplex PCR, and TCRdb's table has in-frame clones only and misses some. The data hold 85,000 to 130,000 clones, with almost 80% observed a single time. This record comes from a study of cytomegalovirus exposure and HLA in healthy donors. About the study: Among the approximately 400 donors who were genotyped, approximately 84% fell in the genetic ancestry cluster that is associated with self-reported Caucasian donors.

This CDR3 has 14 residues. V gave up 3 bases and J gave up 3 bases, with 11 bases separating them. Germline CDR1 and CDR2: GTSNPN and SVGIG (reference sequence). Study-level points and caveats: In a later analysis, at a false discovery rate of 0.05, some 17,000 TCR beta sequences were associated with HLA alleles.

The sequenced sample was PBMCs. This receptor was identified in a man aged 60 to 75 in good health and CMV-seropositive. This chain joins TRBV30 and TRBJ1-4; D possibly corresponds to TRBD1 (5 bases). The CDR3: CAWSWGGSNEKLFF. As DNA, the CDR3 is TGTGCCTGGAGCTGGGGGGGGTCTAATGAAAAACTGTTTTTT. The whole variable domain, remainder taken from reference TRBV30 and TRBJ1-4, is SQTIHQWPATLVQPVGSPLSLECTVEGTSNPNLYWYRQAAGRGLQLLFYSVGIGQISSEVPQNLSASRPQDRQFILSSKKLLLSDSGFYLCAWSWGGSNEKLFFGSGTQLSVL.